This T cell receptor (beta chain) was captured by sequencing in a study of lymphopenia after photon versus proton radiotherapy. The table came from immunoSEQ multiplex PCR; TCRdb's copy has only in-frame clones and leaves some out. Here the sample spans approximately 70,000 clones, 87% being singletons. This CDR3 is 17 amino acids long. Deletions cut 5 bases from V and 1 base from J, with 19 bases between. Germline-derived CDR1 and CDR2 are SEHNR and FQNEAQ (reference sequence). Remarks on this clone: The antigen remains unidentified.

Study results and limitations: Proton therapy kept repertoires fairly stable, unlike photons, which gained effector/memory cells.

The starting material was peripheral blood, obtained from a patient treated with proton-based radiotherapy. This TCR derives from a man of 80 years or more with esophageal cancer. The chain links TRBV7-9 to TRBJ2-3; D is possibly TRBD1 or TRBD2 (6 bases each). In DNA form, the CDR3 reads TGTGCCAGCAGCCCTTGGTTAGCGGCAGGGGGCACAGATACGCAGTATTTT. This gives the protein CASSPWLAAGGTDTQYF. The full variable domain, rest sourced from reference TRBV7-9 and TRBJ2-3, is DTGVSQNPRHKITKRGQNVTFRCDPISEHNRLYWYRQTLGQGPEFLTYFQNEAQLEKSRLLSDRFSAERPKGSFSTLEIQRTEQGDSAMYLCASSPWLAAGGTDTQYFGPGTRLTVL.